This TCR beta chain was captured by sequencing in a study of T cells in Graves' hyperthyroidism and ophthalmopathy. The study's findings and limits: Blood also contained most expanded thyroid clonotypes above 0.001.

Regions amplified from RNA transcripts were the TCR beta CDR3 regions. With the HTBI primer set, the TCR CDR3 went through a first round of RT-PCR. TCRdb itself ran the multiplex PCR reads through MiXCR, one entry per CDR3 protein. The data contain about 400,000 distinct CDR3 sequences, about 14% of them singletons. Germline V lookup: CDR1 DFQATT, CDR2 SNEGSKA (reference sequence). CDR3 length: 14 amino acids. V dropped 1 base and J dropped 5 bases, with 9 bases sitting between them. Ten or more counts support this clonotype. Its target is unknown. Disease lasting under 3 months, a NOSPECS grade of at least 4, and a Clinical Activity Score of at least 3 were features of the ophthalmopathy patients. Uncontrolled infection, other autoimmune disease, pregnancy or lactation led to exclusion.

Sequencing was carried out using blood. This receptor was taken from a man aged 45-65 years with Graves' ophthalmopathy. The rearrangement joins TRBV20-1 to TRBJ1-6, with D unresolved. The CDR3 region is CSARVPVDNSPLHF. CDR3 in DNA: TGCAGTGCTAGAGTTCCGGTAGATAATTCACCCCTCCACTTT.